The present TCR beta chain was sequenced within a study of blood T cell repertoires in COVID-19. Trimming pared 3 bases from V and 8 bases from J, leaving 10 bases between. The CDR3 sequence is 12 residues long. Authors' analysis steps: Reference gene primer amplification in the assay estimated nucleated cell counts. The table came from immunoSEQ multiplex PCR; TCRdb's copy has only in-frame clones and leaves some out. That table gives V, J and clone size, and the DNA gave D and trimming. The data show 250,000 to 350,000 clones, 90% seen once. The clonotype originates from a woman in her late teens or twenties with acute COVID-19. Sequencing used PBMCs or T cells enriched from blood (not recorded which). The J gene is TRBJ1-1, the V gene TRBV12-3 or TRBV12-4, with D unresolved. CDR3 DNA: TGTGCCAGCAGTTTTACCCGGCGGGAAGCTTTCTTT. Encoded protein: CASSFTRREAFF.